The clone carrying this T cell receptor beta chain was detected many times. Its antigen remains unidentified. The data stem from a study of post-analysis software for immune sequencing data. Notes on the study in general: TRBV segments more frequent in patients than in controls numbered five and included TRBV5-6, TRBV5-1 and TRBV20-1.

cDNA libraries of TCR beta carried unique molecular identifiers. TCRdb re-called the PCR reads with MiXCR, one entry per CDR3 protein. The table lists 150,000 to 200,000 distinct CDR3 sequences, 30% of them singletons. Looked up from germline, CDR1 is MNHNS and CDR2 is SASEGT. V shed 1 base and J shed 0 bases, with 13 bases lying between them. This CDR3 is built from 16 residues. This chain uses TRBV6-1 with TRBJ2-7; no firm D call. This TCR was recovered from a girl under 18 with multiple sclerosis. Sequencing input: blood. CDR3 region: CASSEGPQPSSYEQYF. CDR3 coding DNA: TGTGCCAGCAGTGAAGGTCCCCAGCCTTCCTCCTACGAGCAGTACTTC.